These 10 T cell receptor beta chains were all obtained from the same sample, sequenced in a study of T cell clones after liver transplantation. Clones were sequenced by immunoSEQ multiplex PCR, and TCRdb holds only the in-frame ones, with some missing. This table has tens of thousands of clones, around four fifths appearing once. The input for sequencing was CD4+ T cells from blood, taken 45 to 46 months after liver transplant. The receptors here all came from a human patient who received a liver transplant. Among the T cells, some may be from the graft donor.

The chain joins TRBV6-6 to TRBJ1-5, with TRBD1 as a possible D gene (5 bases). The V gene's germline CDR1 is MNHNY and CDR2 SVGAGI (reference sequence). This CDR3 is built from 14 residues. The V and J ends lost 7 bases and 5 bases respectively, with 15 bases between them. Here the CDR3 reads CASTGPGSDQPQHF. For the CDR3, the DNA is TGTGCCAGCACGGGACCTGGGTCGGATCAGCCCCAGCATTTT.

This rearrangement joins TRBV18 to TRBJ2-5; 8 nucleotides agree with TRBD1. CDR1 KGHSH and CDR2 LQKENI come from the germline V gene. V was clipped by 3 bases and J by 2 bases; unmatched bases: 8. CDR3 length: 16 residues. CDR3 region: CASSPPGGAFQETQYF. CDR3 in DNA: TGTGCCAGCTCACCCCCAGGGGGCGCTTTTCAAGAGACCCAGTACTTC.

The gene calls are TRBV14 and TRBJ2-4; TRBD1 matches 7 bases. The germline V gene encodes CDR1 SGHDN and CDR2 FVKESK. CDR3 length: 15 amino acids. Losses at the gene ends were 5 bases for V and 4 bases for J; bases not matched to a gene: 8. The CDR3 sequence is CASSNRDSLKNIQYF. The CDR3 DNA sequence: TGTGCCAGCAGCAACAGGGACAGTCTTAAAAACATTCAGTACTTC.

This clone was seen a single time. The chain is built from TRBV6-5 and TRBJ2-4, with 7 bases aligning to TRBD1. CDR1 is MNHEY, CDR2 SVGAGI, per germline. The V gene end was trimmed by 0 bases and the J gene end by 9 bases; junction bases not matched to a gene: 5. This CDR3 is built from 14 residues. This CDR3 reads CASSYSRGLGIQYF. CDR3 coding DNA: TGTGCCAGCAGTTACTCGAGGGGGCTAGGCATTCAGTACTTC.

The rearrangement uses TRBV12-5 and TRBJ1-1; D is perhaps TRBD1 (6 bases). Germline values: CDR1 LGHNT, CDR2 FRNRAP. The CDR3 has 16 residues. Deletions cut 1 base from V and 1 base from J, with 13 bases between. CDR3 sequence: CASGLGLTGSNTEAFF. The CDR3 DNA sequence: TGTGCTAGTGGTTTGGGACTGACAGGTTCGAACACTGAAGCTTTCTTT.

The count of this clone is one. The chain links TRBV5-1 to TRBJ2-7, with a weak D call TRBD2 (6 bases). The CDR3 consists of 13 residues. Germline lookup yields CDR1 SGHRS and CDR2 YFSETQ. Trimming took 0 bases from V and 3 from J, leaving 7 bases between them. The CDR3 spells CASSLGGVYEQYF. The CDR3 DNA reads as TGCGCCAGCAGCTTGGGCGGGGTCTACGAGCAGTACTTC.

CDR3 in amino acids: CASSLGGASTGELFF. CDR3 in DNA: TGTGCCAGCAGCTTGGGGGGCGCCAGTACCGGGGAGCTGTTTTTT. The V call is TRBV7-7, the J call TRBJ2-2; possibly TRBD1 or TRBD2 for D (6 bases each). V was clipped by 3 bases and J by 5 bases, with 13 bases between them. The length of the CDR3 is 15 residues. Germline CDR1 and CDR2: SSHAT and FNYEAQ (reference sequence).

This clone was seen only a few times. The chain links TRBV5-1 to TRBJ2-5; 8 bases match TRBD1. The ends lost 4 bases at V and 2 bases at J; junction bases unmatched: 7. The CDR3 spans 15 residues. Germline V gene lookup returns CDR1 SGHRS and CDR2 YFSETQ. DNA for the CDR3: TGCGCCAGCAGCAGCAATACAGGGGGGCAAGAGACCCAGTACTTC. Translating gives CASSSNTGGQETQYF.

In this sample, this clone turned up once. The rearrangement links TRBV15 to TRBJ2-1; no clear D gene. With 5 bases removed from V and 7 bases from J, the gap between germline ends came to 12 bases. The CDR3 consists of 13 residues. Germline lookup yields CDR1 LNHNV and CDR2 YYDKDF (reference sequence). CDR3 loop: CATSEKFRNEQFF. The CDR3 region has the DNA TGTGCCACCAGCGAAAAGTTTCGGAATGAGCAGTTCTTC. The whole variable domain, filled in from reference TRBV15 and TRBJ2-1, reads DAMVIQNPRYQVTQFGKPVTLSCSQTLNHNVMYWYQQKSSQAPKLLFHYYDKDFNNEADTPDNFQSRRPNTSFCFLDIRSPGLGDTAMYLCATSEKFRNEQFFGPGTRLTVL.

The chain employs TRBV2 and TRBJ2-2, with 8 bases aligning to TRBD2. CDR3 length: 15 residues. Germline assignment: CDR1 SNHLY and CDR2 FYNNEI. The J segment lost 0 bases and the V segment lost 7 bases, leaving 4 bases of the junction unmatched. The CDR3 is CASKTSAANTGELFF. The CDR3 nucleotides read TGTGCCAGCAAGACTAGCGCCGCGAACACCGGGGAGCTGTTTTTT.